This record looks at one T cell receptor (beta chain) sequence and its context. No antigen is known for it. The input lacks base qualities; no much larger clone sits a single base away. The data stem from a study of patients and donors after allogeneic stem cell transplantation (dated by TCRdb to between 2020 and 2021). The protocol used for the library was RT-PCR. For sequencing, a NextSeq 550 was employed. The public reads were run again by TCRdb, first through fastp at Q25 and then through MiXCR, and only productive beta chains were kept. CDR3 protein sequences are deduplicated, and each keeps its most common genes and DNA. The sample table holds 800,000 to 1,000,000 distinct CDR3 sequences, of which roughly 17% were seen once. The ten most abundant clones make up 6% of the sample. CDR1 and CDR2 are read off the germline V gene as SGHTA and FQGTGA. The V end gives up 2 bases and the J end 12 bases, leaving 2 bases in the junction not matched to a gene. The cysteine opens and the phenylalanine closes a CDR3 of 12 amino acids. Solely the CDR3 DNA is kept, with 36 bases framed from the first base.

Recombination joined TRBV7-3 with TRBJ2-3, with 10 middle bases fitting TRBD2. The sequence derives from a human donor who was either an allogeneic HSCT recipient or a stem cell or donor lymphocyte infusion donor (not recorded which). It is not recorded whose cells these are; they may come from a transplant donor. Sample: blood, either unsorted or a sorted T cell fraction (not recorded which). The sequence in DNA is TGTGCCAGCAGCTTATCTAGCGGGGGTCAGTATTTT. Protein translation: CASSLSSGGQYF.